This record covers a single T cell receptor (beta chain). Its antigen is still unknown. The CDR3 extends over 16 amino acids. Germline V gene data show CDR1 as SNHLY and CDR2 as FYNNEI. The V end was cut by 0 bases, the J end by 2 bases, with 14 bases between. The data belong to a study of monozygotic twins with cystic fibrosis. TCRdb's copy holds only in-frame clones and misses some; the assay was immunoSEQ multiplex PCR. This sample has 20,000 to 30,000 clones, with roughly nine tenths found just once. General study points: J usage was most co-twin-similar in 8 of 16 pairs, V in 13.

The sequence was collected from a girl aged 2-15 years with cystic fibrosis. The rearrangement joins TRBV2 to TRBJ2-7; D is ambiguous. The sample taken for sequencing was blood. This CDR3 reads CASSEARFVVTYEQYF. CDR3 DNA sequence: TGTGCCAGCAGTGAAGCGCGGTTTGTAGTGACCTACGAGCAGTACTTC. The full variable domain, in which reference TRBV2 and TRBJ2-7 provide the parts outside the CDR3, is EPEVTQTPSHQVTQMGQEVILRCVPISNHLYFYWYRQILGQKVEFLVSFYNNEISEKSEIFDDQFSVERPDGSNFTLKIRSTKLEDSAMYFCASSEARFVVTYEQYFGPGTRLTVT.